This paragraph covers one T cell receptor (delta chain) sequence. This clone was counted between two and nine times. It has no known antigen specificity. At one end the junction does not follow the germline gene, possibly because of a read error. From a lookup of the germline V gene, CDR1 and CDR2 are GEAIGNYY and EKD. The CDR3 sequence holds 15 residues, the cysteine and phenylalanine included. The retained sequence is limited to the CDR3, 45 bases, with the frame set at the first base. Library method: 5' RACE. For sequencing, an Illumina MiSeq was employed. TCRdb called clones from the public reads with CATT, and repeated DNA sequences were later combined into one row. This sample has 2,000 to 2,500 delta-chain clones in its table, and 25% to 35% of those were observed once. The ten largest clones take up approximately 18% of the sample. This sample was taken from a study of delta chain sequences of gamma delta T cells (dated by TCRdb to the late 2010s).

The source material was either unsorted cells or a sorted T cell fraction (not recorded which). The sequence was obtained from a human donor in good health. In this chain, TRDV2 is recombined with TRDJ1; 11 central bases correspond to TRDD3. CDR3 protein: CACDILGDKGDKLIF. The DNA sequence is TGTGCCTGCGACATACTGGGGGATAAGGGCGATAAACTCATCTTT.